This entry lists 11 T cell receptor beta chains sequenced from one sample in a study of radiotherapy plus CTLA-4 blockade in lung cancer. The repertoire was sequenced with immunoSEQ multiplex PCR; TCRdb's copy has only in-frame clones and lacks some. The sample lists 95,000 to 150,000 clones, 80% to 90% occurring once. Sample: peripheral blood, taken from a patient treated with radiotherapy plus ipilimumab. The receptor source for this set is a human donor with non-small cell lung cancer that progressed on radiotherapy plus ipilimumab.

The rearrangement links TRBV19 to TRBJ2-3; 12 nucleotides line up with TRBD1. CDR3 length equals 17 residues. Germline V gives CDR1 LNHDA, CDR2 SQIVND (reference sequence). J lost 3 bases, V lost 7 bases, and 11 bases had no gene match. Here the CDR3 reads CASNQKWDRGRTDTQYF. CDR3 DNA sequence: TGTGCCAGTAATCAGAAATGGGACAGGGGGCGAACAGATACGCAGTATTTT. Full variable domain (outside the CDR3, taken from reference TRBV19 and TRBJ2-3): DGGITQSPKYLFRKEGQNVTLSCEQNLNHDAMYWYRQDPGQGLRLIYYSQIVNDFQKGDIAEGYSVSREKKESFPLTVTSAQKNPTAFYLCASNQKWDRGRTDTQYFGPGTRLTVL.

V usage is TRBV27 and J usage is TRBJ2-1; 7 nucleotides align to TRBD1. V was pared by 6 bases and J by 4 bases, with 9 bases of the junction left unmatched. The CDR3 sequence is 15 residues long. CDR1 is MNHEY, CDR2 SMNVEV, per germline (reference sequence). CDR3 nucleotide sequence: TGTGCCAGCAGCCCCTACAGGGGCCCTTACAATGAGCAGTTCTTC. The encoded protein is CASSPYRGPYNEQFF.

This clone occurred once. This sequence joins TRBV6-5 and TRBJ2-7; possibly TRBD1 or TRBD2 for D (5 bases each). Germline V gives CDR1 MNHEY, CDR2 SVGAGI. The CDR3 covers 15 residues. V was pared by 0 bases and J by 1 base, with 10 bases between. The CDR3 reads CASSYSGEGSYEQYF. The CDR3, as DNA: TGTGCCAGCAGTTACTCGGGAGAGGGGTCCTACGAGCAGTACTTC.

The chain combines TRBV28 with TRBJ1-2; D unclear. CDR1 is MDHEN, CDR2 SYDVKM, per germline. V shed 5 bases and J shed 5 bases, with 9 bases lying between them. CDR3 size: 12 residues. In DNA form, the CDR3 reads TGTGCCAGCAGTACCTACAGTTATGGCTACACCTTC. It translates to CASSTYSYGYTF.

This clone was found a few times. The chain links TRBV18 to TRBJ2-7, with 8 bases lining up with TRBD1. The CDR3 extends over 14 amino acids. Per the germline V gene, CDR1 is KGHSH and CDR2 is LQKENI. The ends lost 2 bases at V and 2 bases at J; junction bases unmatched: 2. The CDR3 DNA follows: TGTGCCAGCTCACCAAAGGGACAGGCCTACGAGCAGTACTTC. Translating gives CASSPKGQAYEQYF.

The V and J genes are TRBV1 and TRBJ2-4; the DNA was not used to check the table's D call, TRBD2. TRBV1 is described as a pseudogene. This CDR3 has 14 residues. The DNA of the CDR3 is TGCACCAGCAGCCAAACTAGACCCAAAAACATTCAGTACTTC. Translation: CTSSQTRPKNIQYF.

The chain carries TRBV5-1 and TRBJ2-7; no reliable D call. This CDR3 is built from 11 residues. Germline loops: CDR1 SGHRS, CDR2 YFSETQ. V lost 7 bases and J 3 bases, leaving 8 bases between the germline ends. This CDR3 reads CASRANYEQYF. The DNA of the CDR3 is TGCGCCAGCCGGGCCAACTACGAGCAGTACTTC.

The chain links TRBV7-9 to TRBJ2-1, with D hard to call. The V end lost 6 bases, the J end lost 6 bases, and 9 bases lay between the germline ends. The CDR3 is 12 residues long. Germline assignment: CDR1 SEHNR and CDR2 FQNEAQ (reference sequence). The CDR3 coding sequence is TGTGCCAGCAGTCCGCCTCCCAATGAGCAGTTCTTC. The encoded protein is CASSPPPNEQFF.

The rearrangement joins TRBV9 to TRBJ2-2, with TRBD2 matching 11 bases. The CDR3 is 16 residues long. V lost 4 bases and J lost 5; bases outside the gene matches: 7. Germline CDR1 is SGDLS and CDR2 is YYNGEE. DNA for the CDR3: TGTGCCAGCAGCTCCCTAGCGGGAGGTTGGACCGGGGAGCTGTTTTTT. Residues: CASSSLAGGWTGELFF.

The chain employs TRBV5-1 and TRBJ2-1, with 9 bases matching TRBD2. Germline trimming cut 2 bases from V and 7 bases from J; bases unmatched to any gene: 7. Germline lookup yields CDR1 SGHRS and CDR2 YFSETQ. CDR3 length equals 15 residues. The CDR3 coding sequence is TGCGCCAGCAGCTTCCTAGCGGGGACGTTGAATGAGCAGTTCTTC. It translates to CASSFLAGTLNEQFF.

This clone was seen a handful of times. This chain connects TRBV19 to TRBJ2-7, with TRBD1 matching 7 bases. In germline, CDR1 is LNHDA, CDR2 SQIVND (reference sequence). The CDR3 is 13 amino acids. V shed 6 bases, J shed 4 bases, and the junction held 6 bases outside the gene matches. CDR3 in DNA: TGTGCCAGTAGCCCGACAGGGTGGTACGAGCAGTACTTC. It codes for CASSPTGWYEQYF.